This TCR beta chain was captured in a study of human T cells and chemical hapten exposure. CDR1 ENHRY and CDR2 SYGVKD come from the germline V gene. This CDR3 has 14 amino acids. V lost 4 bases and J 7 bases, leaving 14 bases between the germline ends. The sample holds many counts of this clonotype. Sample time point: pre-sensitization, week 0. Treatment described: therapeutic diphenylcyclopropenone sensitization with weekly scalp DPC. Researchers extracted total RNA from unfractionated whole blood. It was the library that attached unique molecular identifiers to individual cDNA molecules. A single record per CDR3 protein comes from TCRdb applying MiXCR to the RACE reads. The table has about 92,000 distinct CDR3 sequences, roughly a tenth seen once; the top ten hold roughly 3.5%.

The TCR originated in a middle-aged woman with alopecia areata. Some clones in this sample may be carry-over from other donors' samples. The material was whole blood, obtained in connection with sensitization to the hapten diphenylcyclopropenone (DPC). The rearrangement links TRBV10-3 to TRBJ1-5; possibly TRBD1 for D (5 bases). CDR3 in DNA: TGTGCCATCAGTGTCCAGGGTACGGGACAGCCCCAGCATTTT. It translates to CAISVQGTGQPQHF.